Below, one T cell receptor (beta chain) is given with its context. The source of the sample is a study of blood T cell repertoires in COVID-19. Study background: Samples taken during acute and convalescent COVID-19 were collected in the United States, Italy and Spain.

There are 15 residues in the CDR3. The germline V gene encodes CDR1 LNHDA and CDR2 SQIVND (reference sequence). Trimming removed 0 bases from V and 7 bases from J, with 13 bases in between. Those who participated ranged in age from roughly 18 to 89 years and resided in approximately 26 US areas. Per the original data handling: Estimation of nucleated cell counts relied on the amplification of reference gene primers. Assay used: immunoSEQ multiplex PCR; TCRdb lists only in-frame clones, some missing. D and trimming come from the DNA, and the V and J calls and clone size come from that table. The sample includes 450,000 to 500,000 clones, more than 85% of them seen just once.

The clonotype was recovered from a woman aged 55 to 70 who had recovered from COVID-19. The genes are TRBV19 and TRBJ1-5; D may be TRBD1 (6 bases). Material for sequencing was PBMCs or T cells enriched from blood (not recorded which). The CDR3 DNA sequence: TGTGCCAGTAGTATAGAGTTTACAGGGAACCAGCCCCAGCATTTT. Its translation: CASSIEFTGNQPQHF.